This entry lists 7 T cell receptor beta chains sequenced from one sample in a study of cytomegalovirus exposure and HLA in healthy donors. PCR used 60 Vbeta primers and 13 Jbeta primers. Clones were sequenced by immunoSEQ multiplex PCR, and TCRdb holds only the in-frame ones, with some missing. The sample contains over 100,000 clones, approximately 81% of which appear only once. The specimen was PBMCs. All receptors come from a male donor in good health and CMV-seronegative.

This sequence joins TRBV27 and TRBJ2-1; 9 bases line up with TRBD1. This CDR3 spans 15 amino acids. Looked up from germline, CDR1 is MNHEY and CDR2 is SMNVEV (reference sequence). V lost 6 bases and J lost 7; bases outside the gene matches: 10. CDR3 DNA: TGTGCCAGCAGCCATACAGGGGGCGGTGGAAATGAGCAGTTCTTC. It yields the protein CASSHTGGGGNEQFF.

The chain carries TRBV5-4 and TRBJ2-1, with 9 bases fitting TRBD2. The CDR3 length is 15 residues. Germline V gene sequence: CDR1 SGHNT, CDR2 YYREEE (reference sequence). V shed 4 bases, J shed 7 bases, and the junction held 9 bases outside the gene matches. CDR3 loop: CASSGGPSGVNEQFF. The CDR3 DNA sequence: TGTGCCAGCAGCGGGGGGCCTAGCGGGGTAAATGAGCAGTTCTTC. The entire variable domain, with the rest obtained from reference TRBV5-4 and TRBJ2-1, is as follows: ETGVTQSPTHLIKTRGQQVTLRCSSQSGHNTVSWYQQALGQGPQFIFQYYREEENGRGNFPPRFSGLQFPNYSSELNVNALELDDSALYLCASSGGPSGVNEQFFGPGTRLTVL.

The V and J genes are TRBV11-2 and TRBJ2-7; TRBD2 aligns across 10 bases. CDR3 length: 16 residues. CDR1 is SGHAT and CDR2 is FQNNGV in the germline V gene. The J segment lost 3 bases and the V segment lost 8 bases, leaving 13 bases of the junction unmatched. The CDR3 loop is CASQRASGSQSYEQYF. CDR3 sequence (DNA): TGTGCCAGCCAGAGGGCTAGCGGGAGTCAAAGCTACGAGCAGTACTTC.

The chain links TRBV27 to TRBJ2-3, with 13 nucleotides matching TRBD2. The CDR3 runs 15 residues. Germline lookup yields CDR1 MNHEY and CDR2 SMNVEV (reference sequence). Losses at the gene ends were 7 bases for V and 4 bases for J; bases not matched to a gene: 5. The CDR3 coding sequence is TGTGCCAGCAACTTACTAGCGGGGGGGCCAGATACGCAGTATTTT. It is translated as CASNLLAGGPDTQYF.

This clone came up once. A junction end diverges from the germline sequence, so it may reflect a read error. DNA for the CDR3: TGTGCTAGCAGCCCTTTAGCGGGAGGGATCACAGATACGCAGTATTTT. It yields the protein CASSPLAGGITDTQYF. The V and J genes are TRBV7-7 and TRBJ2-3, with 11 nucleotides matching TRBD2. The CDR3 consists of 16 residues. Germline lookup yields CDR1 SSHAT and CDR2 FNYEAQ (reference sequence). The whole variable domain, filled in from reference TRBV7-7 and TRBJ2-3, reads GAGVSQSPRYKVTKRGQDVTLRCDPISSHATLYWYQQALGQGPEFLTYFNYEAQPDKSGLPSDRFSAERPEGSISTLTIQRTEQRDSAMYRCASSPLAGGITDTQYFGPGTRLTVL.

This clone was seen a handful of times. The gene calls are TRBV6-5 and TRBJ2-7; TRBD1 matches 10 bases. The J segment lost 9 bases and the V segment lost 5 bases, leaving 7 bases of the junction unmatched. Germline V gives CDR1 MNHEY, CDR2 SVGAGI. The CDR3 contains 13 residues. CDR3 DNA: TGTGCCAGCAGTGCCCCCGGGACAGGGGCGCAGTACTTC. Protein sequence: CASSAPGTGAQYF.

This rearrangement joins TRBV7-2 to TRBJ2-3, with a tentative D call TRBD1 (7 bases). V was shortened by 5 bases and J by 0 bases, with 12 bases between the two germline ends. CDR1 and CDR2 (germline): SGHTA, FQGNSA. The CDR3 has 15 residues. This CDR3 reads CASSQGGGSTDTQYF. The CDR3 DNA sequence: TGTGCCAGCAGCCAGGGGGGAGGAAGCACAGATACGCAGTATTTT.